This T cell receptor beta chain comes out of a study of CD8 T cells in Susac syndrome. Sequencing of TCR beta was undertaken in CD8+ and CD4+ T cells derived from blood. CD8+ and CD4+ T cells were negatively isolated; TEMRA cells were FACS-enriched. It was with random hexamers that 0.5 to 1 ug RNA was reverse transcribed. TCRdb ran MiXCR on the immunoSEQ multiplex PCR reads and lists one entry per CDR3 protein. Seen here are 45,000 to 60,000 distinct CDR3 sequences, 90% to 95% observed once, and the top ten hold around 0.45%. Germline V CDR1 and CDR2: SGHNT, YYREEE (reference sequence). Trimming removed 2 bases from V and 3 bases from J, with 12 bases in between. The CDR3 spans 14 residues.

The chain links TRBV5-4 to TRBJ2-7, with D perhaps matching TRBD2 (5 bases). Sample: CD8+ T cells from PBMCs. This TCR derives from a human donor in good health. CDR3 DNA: TGTGCCAGCAGCTTTAAGGGTAGCGACTACGAGCAGTACTTC. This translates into CASSFKGSDYEQYF. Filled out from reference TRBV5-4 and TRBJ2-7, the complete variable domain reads ETGVTQSPTHLIKTRGQQVTLRCSSQSGHNTVSWYQQALGQGPQFIFQYYREEENGRGNFPPRFSGLQFPNYSSELNVNALELDDSALYLCASSFKGSDYEQYFGPGTRLTVT.